This record covers a single T cell receptor (beta chain). Germline V gives CDR1 SGHRS, CDR2 YFSETQ. With 3 bases clipped from V and 3 bases from J, the junction kept 5 bases outside the gene matches. The CDR3 length is 14 residues. Primers: 60 Vbeta forward and 13 Jbeta reverse. Measured with immunoSEQ multiplex PCR; TCRdb has only the in-frame clones, and not every one. This listing includes fewer than 85,000 clones. The source of the sample is a study of cytomegalovirus exposure and HLA in healthy donors. This chain connects TRBV5-1 to TRBJ2-5; TRBD2 matches 7 bases. The receptor was derived from a man younger than 45 in good health and CMV-seronegative. The sample comprised PBMCs. The CDR3 reads CASSYSGNEETQYF. CDR3 DNA sequence: TGCGCCAGCAGCTACAGCGGGAACGAAGAGACCCAGTACTTC.